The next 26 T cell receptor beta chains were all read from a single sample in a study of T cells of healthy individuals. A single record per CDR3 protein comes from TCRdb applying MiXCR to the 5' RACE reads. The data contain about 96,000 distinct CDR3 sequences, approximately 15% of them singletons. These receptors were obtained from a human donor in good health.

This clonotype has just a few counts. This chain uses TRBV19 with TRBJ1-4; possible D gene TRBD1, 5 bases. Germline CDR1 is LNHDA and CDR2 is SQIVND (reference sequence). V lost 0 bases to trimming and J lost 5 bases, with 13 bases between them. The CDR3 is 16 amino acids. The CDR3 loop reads CASSIEGRAFNEKLFF. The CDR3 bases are TGTGCCAGTAGTATAGAAGGCAGGGCCTTCAATGAAAAACTGTTTTTT.

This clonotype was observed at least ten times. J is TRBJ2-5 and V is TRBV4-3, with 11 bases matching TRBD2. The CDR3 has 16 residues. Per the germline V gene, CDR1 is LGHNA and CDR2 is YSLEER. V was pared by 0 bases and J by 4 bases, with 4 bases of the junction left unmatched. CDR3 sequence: CASSQDRGTSGETQYF. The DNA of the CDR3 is TGCGCCAGCAGCCAAGATCGGGGGACTAGCGGAGAGACCCAGTACTTC.

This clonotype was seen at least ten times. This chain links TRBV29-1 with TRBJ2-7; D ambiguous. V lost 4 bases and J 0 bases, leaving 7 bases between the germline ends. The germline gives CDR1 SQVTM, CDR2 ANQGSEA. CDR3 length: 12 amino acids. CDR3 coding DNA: TGCAGCGTTGGTTACAGCTCCTACGAGCAGTACTTC. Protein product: CSVGYSSYEQYF.

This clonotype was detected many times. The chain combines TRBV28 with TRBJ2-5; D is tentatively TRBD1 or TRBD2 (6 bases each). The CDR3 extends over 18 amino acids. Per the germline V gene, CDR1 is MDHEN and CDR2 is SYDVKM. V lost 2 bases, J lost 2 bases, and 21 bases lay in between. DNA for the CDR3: TGTGCCAGCAGTTTAAGTTCCGGGGGCCATCCCAATCAAGAGACCCAGTACTTC. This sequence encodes CASSLSSGGHPNQETQYF.

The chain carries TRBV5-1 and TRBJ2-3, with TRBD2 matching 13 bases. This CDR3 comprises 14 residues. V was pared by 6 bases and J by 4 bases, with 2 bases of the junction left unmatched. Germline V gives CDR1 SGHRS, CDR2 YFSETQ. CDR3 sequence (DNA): TGCGCCAGCAAGGGACTAGCGGGGTCAGATACGCAGTATTTT. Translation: CASKGLAGSDTQYF.

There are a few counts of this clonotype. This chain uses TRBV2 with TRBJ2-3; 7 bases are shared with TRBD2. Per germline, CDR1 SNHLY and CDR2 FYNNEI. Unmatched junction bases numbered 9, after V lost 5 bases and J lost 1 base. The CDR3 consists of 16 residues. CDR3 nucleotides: TGTGCCAGCAGTCCCCGACTAGCTTTCCGCACAGATACGCAGTATTTT. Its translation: CASSPRLAFRTDTQYF.

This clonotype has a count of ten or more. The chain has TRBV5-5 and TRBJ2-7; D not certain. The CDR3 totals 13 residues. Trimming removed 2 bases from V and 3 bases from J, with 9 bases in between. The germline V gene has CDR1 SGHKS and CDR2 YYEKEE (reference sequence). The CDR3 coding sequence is TGTGCCAGCAGCTTAACCATGAACTACGAGCAGTACTTC. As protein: CASSLTMNYEQYF.

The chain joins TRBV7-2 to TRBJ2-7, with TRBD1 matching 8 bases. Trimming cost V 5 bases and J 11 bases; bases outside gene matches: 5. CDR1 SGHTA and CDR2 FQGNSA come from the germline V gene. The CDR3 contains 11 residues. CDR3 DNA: TGTGCCAGCAGCGCTACAGGGGGAAAGTACTTC. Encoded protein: CASSATGGKYF. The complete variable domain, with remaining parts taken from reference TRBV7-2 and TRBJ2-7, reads GAGVSQSPSNKVTEKGKDVELRCDPISGHTALYWYRQSLGQGLEFLIYFQGNSAPDKSGLPSDRFSAERTGGSVSTLTIQRTQQEDSAVYLCASSATGGKYFGPGTRLTVT.

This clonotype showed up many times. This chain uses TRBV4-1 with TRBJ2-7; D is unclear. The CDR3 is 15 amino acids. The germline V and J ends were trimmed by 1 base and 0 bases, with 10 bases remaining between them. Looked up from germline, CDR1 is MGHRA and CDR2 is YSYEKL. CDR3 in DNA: TGCGCCAGCAGCCAAGTAGGCACCCGCTCCTACGAGCAGTACTTC. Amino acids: CASSQVGTRSYEQYF.

CDR3 residues: CASRQEGEKLFF. CDR3 DNA: TGTGCCAGCAGGCAGGAAGGTGAAAAACTGTTTTTT. The V call is TRBV7-6, the J call TRBJ1-4; D is unclear. The germline V and J ends were trimmed by 6 bases and 7 bases, with 9 bases remaining between them. The CDR3 is made up of 12 amino acids. Germline loops: CDR1 SGHVS, CDR2 FNYEAQ.

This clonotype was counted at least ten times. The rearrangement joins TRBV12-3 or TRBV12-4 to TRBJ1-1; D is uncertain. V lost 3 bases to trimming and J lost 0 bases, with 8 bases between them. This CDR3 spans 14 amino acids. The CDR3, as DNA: TGTGCCAGCAGTTTGGCTTTCTTGAACACTGAAGCTTTCTTT. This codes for CASSLAFLNTEAFF.

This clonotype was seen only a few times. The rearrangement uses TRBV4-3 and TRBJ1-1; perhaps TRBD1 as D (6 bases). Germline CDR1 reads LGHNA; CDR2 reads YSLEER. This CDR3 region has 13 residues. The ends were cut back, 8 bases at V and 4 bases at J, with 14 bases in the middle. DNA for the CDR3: TGCGCCAGCGGAATACAGGGAGGCACTGAAGCTTTCTTT. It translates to CASGIQGGTEAFF.

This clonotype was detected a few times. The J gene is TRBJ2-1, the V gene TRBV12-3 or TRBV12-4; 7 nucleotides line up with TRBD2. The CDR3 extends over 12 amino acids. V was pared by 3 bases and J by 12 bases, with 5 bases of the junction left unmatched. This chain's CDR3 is CASSFTSDRQFF. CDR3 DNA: TGTGCCAGCAGTTTCACTAGCGACAGGCAGTTCTTC.

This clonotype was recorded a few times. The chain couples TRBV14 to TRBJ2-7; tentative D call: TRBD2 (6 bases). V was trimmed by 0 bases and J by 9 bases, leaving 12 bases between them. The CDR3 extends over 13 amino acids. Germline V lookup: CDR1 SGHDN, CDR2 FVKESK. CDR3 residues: CASSQDLRGPQYF. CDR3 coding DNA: TGTGCCAGCAGCCAAGATTTGCGGGGACCGCAGTACTTC.

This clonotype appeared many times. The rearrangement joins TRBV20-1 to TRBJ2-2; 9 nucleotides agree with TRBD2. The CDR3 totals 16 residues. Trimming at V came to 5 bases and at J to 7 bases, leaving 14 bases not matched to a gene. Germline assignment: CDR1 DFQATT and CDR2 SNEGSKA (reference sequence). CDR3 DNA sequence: TGCAGTGCTTCGAAGGGACTAGCTCCTTATGGCGGGGAGCTGTTTTTT. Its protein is CSASKGLAPYGGELFF.

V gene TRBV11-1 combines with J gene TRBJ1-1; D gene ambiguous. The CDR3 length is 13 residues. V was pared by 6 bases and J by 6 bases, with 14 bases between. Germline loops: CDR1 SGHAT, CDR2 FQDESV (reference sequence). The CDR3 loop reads CASSLKVGAEAFF. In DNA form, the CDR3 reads TGTGCCAGCAGTTTAAAGGTTGGGGCTGAAGCTTTCTTT.

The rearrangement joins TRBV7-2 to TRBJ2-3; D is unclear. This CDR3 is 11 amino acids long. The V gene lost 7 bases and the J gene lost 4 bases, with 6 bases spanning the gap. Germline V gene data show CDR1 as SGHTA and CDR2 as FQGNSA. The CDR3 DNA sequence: TGTGCCAGCAACTCGGCAGATACGCAGTATTTT. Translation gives CASNSADTQYF.

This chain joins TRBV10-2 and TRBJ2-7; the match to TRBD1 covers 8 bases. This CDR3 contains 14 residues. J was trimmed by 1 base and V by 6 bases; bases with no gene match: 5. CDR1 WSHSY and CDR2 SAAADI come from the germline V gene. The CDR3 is CASRDRVPSYEQYF. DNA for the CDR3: TGCGCCAGCAGGGACAGGGTTCCTTCCTACGAGCAGTACTTC.

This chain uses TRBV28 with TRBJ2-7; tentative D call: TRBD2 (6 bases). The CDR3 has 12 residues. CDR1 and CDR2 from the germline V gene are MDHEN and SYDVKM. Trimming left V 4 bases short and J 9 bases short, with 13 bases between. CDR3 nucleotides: TGTGCCAGCAGTTCGGGAGTTGTGGGGCAGTACTTC. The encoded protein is CASSSGVVGQYF.

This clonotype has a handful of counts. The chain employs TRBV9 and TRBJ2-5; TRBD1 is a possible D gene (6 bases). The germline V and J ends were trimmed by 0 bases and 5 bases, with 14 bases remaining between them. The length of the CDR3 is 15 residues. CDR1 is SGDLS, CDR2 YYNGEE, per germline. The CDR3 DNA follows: TGTGCCAGCAGCGTAGAGCAGGGGCAGGGGGAGACCCAGTACTTC. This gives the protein CASSVEQGQGETQYF. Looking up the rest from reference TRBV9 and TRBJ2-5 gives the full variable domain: DSGVTQTPKHLITATGQRVTLRCSPRSGDLSVYWYQQSLDQGLQFLIQYYNGEERAKGNILERFSAQQFPDLHSELNLSSLELGDSALYFCASSVEQGQGETQYFGPGTRLLVL.

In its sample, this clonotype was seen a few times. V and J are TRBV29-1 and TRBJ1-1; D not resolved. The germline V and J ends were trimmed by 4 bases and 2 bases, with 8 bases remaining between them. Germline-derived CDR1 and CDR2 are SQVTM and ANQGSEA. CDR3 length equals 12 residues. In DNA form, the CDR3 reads TGCAGCGTTGCTATACTTAACACTGAAGCTTTCTTT. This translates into CSVAILNTEAFF.

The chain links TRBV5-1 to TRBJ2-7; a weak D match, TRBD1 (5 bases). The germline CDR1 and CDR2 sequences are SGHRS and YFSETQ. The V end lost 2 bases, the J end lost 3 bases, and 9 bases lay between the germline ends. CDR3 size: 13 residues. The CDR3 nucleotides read TGCGCCAGCAGCTTTGGCAGGGTCTACGAGCAGTACTTC. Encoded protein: CASSFGRVYEQYF.

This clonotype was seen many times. CDR3 sequence reads: CASSQAYGTAHEQYF. DNA for the CDR3: TGTGCCAGCAGCCAAGCGTACGGGACAGCCCACGAGCAGTACTTC. The rearrangement uses TRBV14 and TRBJ2-7; 7 nucleotides align to TRBD1. V shed 1 base and J 5 bases; nucleotides not matched to a gene: 8. CDR3 length: 15 residues. From germline, CDR1 is SGHDN and CDR2 FVKESK.

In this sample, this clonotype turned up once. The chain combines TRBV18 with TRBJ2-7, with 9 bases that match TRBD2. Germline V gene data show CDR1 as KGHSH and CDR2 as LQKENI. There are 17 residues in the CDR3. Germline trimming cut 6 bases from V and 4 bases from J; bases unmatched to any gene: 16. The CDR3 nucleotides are TGTGCCAGCTCCCGATTAGGCGGGAGGGAAGAAGGATACGAGCAGTACTTC. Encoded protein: CASSRLGGREEGYEQYF.

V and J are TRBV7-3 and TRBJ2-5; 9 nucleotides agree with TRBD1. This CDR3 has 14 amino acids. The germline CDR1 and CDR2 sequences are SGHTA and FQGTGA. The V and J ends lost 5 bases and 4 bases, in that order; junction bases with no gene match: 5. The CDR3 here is CASSANRGRETQYF. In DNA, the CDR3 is TGTGCCAGCAGCGCGAACAGGGGGCGAGAGACCCAGTACTTC.

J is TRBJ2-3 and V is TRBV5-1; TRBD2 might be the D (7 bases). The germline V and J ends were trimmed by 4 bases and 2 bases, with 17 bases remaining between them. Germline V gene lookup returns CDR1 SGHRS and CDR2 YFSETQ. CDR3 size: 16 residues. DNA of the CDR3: TGCGCCAGCAGCCCGTACGGGGGGCGACTCACAGATACGCAGTATTTT. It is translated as CASSPYGGRLTDTQYF.